These 10 T cell receptor beta chains came from one sample sequenced in a study of CXCR3-negative and CXCR3-positive naive CD8 T cells. 5' RACE with UMI labels generated the TRB cDNA libraries. TCRdb reprocessed the 5' RACE reads and reports one entry per CDR3 protein, with no DNA. The sample table sets out 90,000 to 100,000 distinct CDR3 sequences. Sequenced input: naive CXCR3- CD8+ T cells from blood. Indicated subset: CD45RO-CCR7+CD27+CD95- naive CD8+ T cells lacking CXCR3 (TNR3-). The receptors stem from a human donor in good health. Some clones in this sample may be carry-over from other donors' samples.

The V call is TRBV7-3, the J call TRBJ2-1; there is no DNA to check the TCRdb D call of TRBD2. The germline V gene encodes CDR1 SGHTA and CDR2 FQGTGA. The CDR3 loop spans 14 amino acids. CDR3 loop: CASSLNGEHNEQFF.

The chain is built from TRBV7-9 and TRBJ2-1; the TCRdb D gene call, TRBD1, has no DNA to confirm it. The CDR3 length is 15 residues. The germline CDR1 and CDR2 sequences are SEHNR and FQNEAQ (reference sequence). The CDR3 loop is CASSPGQGHTNEQFF.

The V and J genes are TRBV20-1 and TRBJ2-5; TCRdb returns TRBD1, unconfirmable since there is no DNA. This CDR3 has 15 amino acids. CDR1 and CDR2 (germline): DFQATT, SNEGSKA (reference sequence). CDR3 region: CSARVSGAIRETQYF.

This chain joins TRBV4-1 and TRBJ2-7. In germline, CDR1 is MGHRA, CDR2 YSYEKL. This CDR3 has 15 amino acids. CDR3 sequence: CASSPGGQGSYEQYF.

The genes are TRBV7-9 and TRBJ2-1; the TRBD1 assignment by TCRdb is unverifiable without DNA. Germline V gene sequence: CDR1 SEHNR, CDR2 FQNEAQ (reference sequence). The CDR3 runs 14 residues. The CDR3 is CAGRGASSYNEQFF.

The rearrangement links TRBV7-9 to TRBJ2-3. Germline V gene sequence: CDR1 SEHNR, CDR2 FQNEAQ (reference sequence). The CDR3 has 13 residues. The CDR3 protein is CASSFSLDDTQYF.

The rearrangement joins TRBV4-3 to TRBJ2-5; the TRBD2 assignment by TCRdb is unverifiable without DNA. The CDR3 length is 16 residues. Germline CDR1 reads LGHNA; CDR2 reads YSLEER. The CDR3 region is CASSRIGSSVQETQYF.

The chain combines TRBV12-3 or TRBV12-4 with TRBJ2-1; there is no DNA to check the TCRdb D call of TRBD2. The CDR3 runs 23 residues. CDR3 loop: CASSPMFHPSSASGRSGYNEQFF.

The chain recombines TRBV12-2 with TRBJ1-2. TRBV12-2 is flagged as a pseudogene. This CDR3 contains 12 residues. CDR3 region: CASTSSDNGYTF.

This sequence joins TRBV7-9 and TRBJ2-5. CDR1 and CDR2 (germline): SEHNR, FQNEAQ (reference sequence). The CDR3 loop spans 11 amino acids. CDR3 in amino acids: CASSLKETQYF.